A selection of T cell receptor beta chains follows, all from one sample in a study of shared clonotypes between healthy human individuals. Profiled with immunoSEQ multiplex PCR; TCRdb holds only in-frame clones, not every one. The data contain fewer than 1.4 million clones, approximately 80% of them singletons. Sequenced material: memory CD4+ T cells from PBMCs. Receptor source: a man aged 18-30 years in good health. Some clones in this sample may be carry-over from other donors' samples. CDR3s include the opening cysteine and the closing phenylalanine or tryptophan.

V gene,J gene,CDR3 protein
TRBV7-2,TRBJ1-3,CASSLGIRAGGNTIYF
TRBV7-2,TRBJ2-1,CASSPLGGEQFF
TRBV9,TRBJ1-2,CASSADRGQNYGYTF
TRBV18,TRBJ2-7,CASSREGLSYEQYF
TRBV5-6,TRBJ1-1,CASSRGNWQAFF
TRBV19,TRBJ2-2,CASSPPRSGQGELFF
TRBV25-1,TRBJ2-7,CASSWGSLYEQYF
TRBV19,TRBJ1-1,CASRNQPNTEAFF
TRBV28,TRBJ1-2,CASSPLTGGGYTF
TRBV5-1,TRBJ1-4,CASSLDFGQGEREKLFF
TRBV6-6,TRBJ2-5,CASLGNNGETQYF
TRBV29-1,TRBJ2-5,CSVVAGQETQYF
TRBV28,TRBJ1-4,CASSADREEKLFF
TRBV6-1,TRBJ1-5,CASSTTGGRDQPQHF
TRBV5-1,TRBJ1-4,CASSFTGGGEKLFF
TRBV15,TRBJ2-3,CATSREWSATDTQYF
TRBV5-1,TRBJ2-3,CASSLEGGRADTQYF
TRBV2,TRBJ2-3,CASSVANPDTQYF
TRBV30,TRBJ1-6,CAWTRGSSYNSPLHF
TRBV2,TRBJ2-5,CASRVQETQYF
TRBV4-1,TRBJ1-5,CASSQEGTGGNQPQHF
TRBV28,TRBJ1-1,CASRIRARGNTEAFF
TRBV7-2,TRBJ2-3,CASSFTPSTDTQYF
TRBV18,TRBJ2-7,CASSPPGLADSSYEQYF
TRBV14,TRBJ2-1,CASSRDRANNEQFF
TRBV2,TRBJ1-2,CASRNRGPGYTF
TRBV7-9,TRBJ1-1,CASSSGGTEAFF
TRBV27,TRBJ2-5,CASSLRAWETQYF
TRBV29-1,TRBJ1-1,CSVGWRGGTEAFF
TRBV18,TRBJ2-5,CASSPPRGGGPVTQYF